The entry that follows covers one T cell receptor beta chain sequence. Its target is unknown. The data belong to a study of cytomegalovirus exposure and HLA in healthy donors. Germline CDR1 is SGHAT and CDR2 is FQNNGV. This CDR3 has 15 amino acids. V was shortened by 4 bases and J by 8 bases, with 17 bases between the two germline ends. The PCR ran on 60 Vbeta and 13 Jbeta primers. Generated by immunoSEQ multiplex PCR, the TCRdb table keeps only in-frame clones and is missing some. The sample records 95,000 to 150,000 clones, 77% being singletons. Study conclusions and caveats: In a later analysis, V- and J-gene trimming of beta chains associated with a DCLRE1C missense variant, replicated independently. The authors considered a cluster of highly shared sequence variants likely to be a sequencing artifact. About 87% or about 30% of the time was how often most TCR beta V segments were productive, according to an earlier analysis.

This receptor was identified in a man aged 18 to 30 in good health and CMV-seropositive. The chain joins TRBV11-2 to TRBJ1-4; perhaps TRBD1 as D (6 bases). Sequencing used PBMCs. CDR3 region: CASSWRPGTPEKLFF. The CDR3 region has the DNA TGTGCCAGCAGCTGGAGGCCCGGGACACCAGAAAAACTGTTTTTT. The entire variable domain, with the rest obtained from reference TRBV11-2 and TRBJ1-4, is as follows: EAGVAQSPRYKIIEKRQSVAFWCNPISGHATLYWYQQILGQGPKLLIQFQNNGVVDDSQLPKDRFSAERLKGVDSTLKIQPAKLEDSAVYLCASSWRPGTPEKLFFGSGTQLSVL.